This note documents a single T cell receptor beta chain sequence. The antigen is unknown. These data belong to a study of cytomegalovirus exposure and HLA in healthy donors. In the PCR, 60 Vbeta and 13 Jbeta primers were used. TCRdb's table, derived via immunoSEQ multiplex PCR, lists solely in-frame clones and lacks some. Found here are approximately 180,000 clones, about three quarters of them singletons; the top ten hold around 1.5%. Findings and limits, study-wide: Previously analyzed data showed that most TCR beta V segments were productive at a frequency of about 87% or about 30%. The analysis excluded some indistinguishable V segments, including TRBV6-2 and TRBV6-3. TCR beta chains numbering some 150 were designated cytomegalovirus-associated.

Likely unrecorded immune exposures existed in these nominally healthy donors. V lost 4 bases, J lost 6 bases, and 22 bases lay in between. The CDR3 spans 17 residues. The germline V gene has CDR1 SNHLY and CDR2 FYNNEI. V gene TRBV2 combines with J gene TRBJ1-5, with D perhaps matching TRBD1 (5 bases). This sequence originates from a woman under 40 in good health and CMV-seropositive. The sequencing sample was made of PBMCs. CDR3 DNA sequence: TGTGCCAGCAGTGGGCTAGGGTCCGTCGGGGGGGGTCAGCCCCAGCATTTT. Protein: CASSGLGSVGGGQPQHF.